The T cell receptor beta chain described here comes from a study of Ad26.COV2.S vaccination and SARS-CoV-2 variants. Broader study findings: Non-spike TCR breadth was similar in vaccine and placebo recipients.

Note on this clone: The antigen remains undetermined.

CDR3 size: 15 residues. Germline assignment: CDR1 MNHNS and CDR2 SASEGT. J was trimmed by 5 bases and V by 1 base; bases with no gene match: 7. The protocol was immunoSEQ multiplex PCR, while the TCRdb copy is restricted to in-frame clones and leaves out a portion. The data contain fewer than 500,000 clones, 75% to 90% of them singletons. Treatment meaning: about 20 received Ad26.COV2.S at low or high dose, single or two shots; about 5 received placebo; per-sample allocation not given. Each sample was drawn 63 days after the first injection (of vaccine or placebo). Cohort 1b enrolled adults aged 18-55 years in Boston. Immunization relied on an Ad26 vector, which expressed Wuhan-strain SARS-CoV-2 spike.

Sequences were derived from peripheral blood, sampled in a trial of Ad26.COV2.S vaccine versus placebo. This clonotype was obtained from a person between 18 and 65 years old who received the Ad26.COV2.S COVID-19 vaccine or a placebo. V gene TRBV6-1 combines with J gene TRBJ2-5; TRBD1 matches 7 bases. Written as DNA, the CDR3 is TGTGCCAGCAGTGAAGGTATAGGGGGCTGGGAGACCCAGTACTTC. Translated: CASSEGIGGWETQYF.